This T cell receptor beta chain was found in a study of regulatory T cells in long-lasting Graves disease. The study, taken as a whole, reports: When disease was persistent, TRBV28, TRBJ1-2 and TRBJ2-5 were the favored segments. Because few samples were included, accuracy may have been lower. Newly diagnosed Graves' patients had higher TCR diversity than persistent ones.

As for this clonotype: Its antigen remains unidentified.

This CDR3 has 14 amino acids. Germline V gene data show CDR1 as LGHDT and CDR2 as YNNKEL (reference sequence). V lost 4 bases and J 5 bases, leaving 14 bases between the germline ends. iRepertoire HTBI primers and Arm-PCR of CDR3 regions built TCR beta libraries. Each CDR3 protein gets one entry after TCRdb re-called the multiplex PCR reads with MiXCR. Of around 460,000 distinct CDR3 sequences listed, roughly 22% were seen once; the top ten hold around 14%. The time point here: persistent/refractory GD, antithyroid drugs over 5 years with positive TRAb. The TCR library was made from RNA extracted from PBMCs. A volume of around 9.9 milliliters of peripheral blood was collected in EDTA tubes.

This chain links TRBV3-1 with TRBJ1-2; tentative D call: TRBD1 (5 bases). The sequence derives from a female donor with Graves disease. The specimen comprised peripheral blood mononuclear cells (PBMCs), sampled when the disease was refractory, from a patient treated with antithyroid drugs. CDR3 loop: CASSLSGGLYGYTF. Written as DNA, the CDR3 is TGTGCCAGCAGCCTCAGTGGGGGGTTGTATGGCTACACCTTC.